The clone carrying this T cell receptor (beta chain) occurred a few times. The germline V gene has CDR1 LNHNV and CDR2 YYDKDF (reference sequence). CDR3 length: 15 amino acids. The ends were cut back, 1 base at V and 4 bases at J, with 13 bases in the middle. This sample is drawn from a study of patients and donors after allogeneic stem cell transplantation. TCRdb called the RT-PCR reads again in MiXCR, with one record for every CDR3 protein. The table has hundreds of thousands of distinct CDR3 sequences, less than 50% seen once. The sample consisted of blood, either unsorted or a sorted T cell fraction (not recorded which). The chain is built from TRBV15 and TRBJ1-1; D remains ambiguous. The receptor's source is a human donor who was either an allogeneic HSCT recipient or a stem cell or donor lymphocyte infusion donor (not recorded which). It is not recorded whose cells these are; they may come from a transplant donor. The CDR3 DNA is TGTGCCACCAGCAGAGGAGGTTTGGAGTTCACTGAAGCTTTCTTT. Protein sequence: CATSRGGLEFTEAFF.